This T cell receptor (beta chain) was identified during a study of T cell repertoires in ileal Crohn's disease. The assay was immunoSEQ multiplex PCR, and TCRdb's table has in-frame clones only and misses some. This sample has approximately 5,400 clones, with 88% found just once. Concerning this clone itself: Its specificity is unknown.

Lamina propria lymphocytes from surgical specimens were isolated on a density gradient before sorting. Adults with ileal or ileocolonic Crohn's disease and an indication for resection were eligible. Study-level findings and limits: Active smokers at surgery had more clonal expansions than non-smokers. Compared with CD4 T cells, sorted CD8 cells carried more expanded clones.

V lost 4 bases, J lost 3 bases, and 5 bases stayed unmatched. From germline, CDR1 is MDHEN and CDR2 SYDVKM. This CDR3 has 15 residues. The sample taken for sequencing was CD4+ T cells from ileum. This chain links TRBV28 with TRBJ2-3; 9 bases align to TRBD2. This TCR derives from an adult with Crohn's disease. Some clones in this sample may be carry-over from other donors' samples. CDR3 amino acids: CASSSLAGHTDTQYF. The DNA of the CDR3 is TGTGCCAGCAGTTCACTAGCGGGCCATACAGATACGCAGTATTTT.